Each of the 10 T cell receptor beta chains below was sequenced from the same sample in a study of patients and donors after allogeneic stem cell transplantation. One entry per CDR3 protein, called by TCRdb with MiXCR from the RT-PCR reads. The sample lists fewer than 95,000 distinct CDR3 sequences, approximately 5.2% occurring once. What was sequenced was blood, either unsorted or a sorted T cell fraction (not recorded which). The receptor source for this set is a human donor who was either an allogeneic HSCT recipient or a stem cell or donor lymphocyte infusion donor (not recorded which). It is not recorded whose cells these are; they may come from a transplant donor.

This clonotype was recorded many times. The chain recombines TRBV5-1 with TRBJ2-1; D remains ambiguous. Germline V gives CDR1 SGHRS, CDR2 YFSETQ. The V and J ends lost 4 bases and 9 bases respectively, with 20 bases between them. The CDR3 extends over 15 amino acids. CDR3 nucleotides: TGCGCCAGCAGCCCCCCTTCGGGTAGCCTGGGTGAGCAGTTCTTC. Translating gives CASSPPSGSLGEQFF.

This clonotype showed up just a few times. This chain connects TRBV11-2 to TRBJ2-5; 8 bases are shared with TRBD1. V dropped 4 bases and J dropped 4; count of bases not matched to a gene: 14. The CDR3 totals 17 residues. Germline CDR1 reads SGHAT; CDR2 reads FQNNGV. CDR3 amino acids: CASSSRRQGFGTETQYF. For the CDR3, the DNA is TGTGCCAGCAGCTCAAGACGACAGGGGTTTGGAACAGAGACCCAGTACTTC. Full variable domain (missing parts from reference TRBV11-2 and TRBJ2-5): EAGVAQSPRYKIIEKRQSVAFWCNPISGHATLYWYQQILGQGPKLLIQFQNNGVVDDSQLPKDRFSAERLKGVDSTLKIQPAKLEDSAVYLCASSSRRQGFGTETQYFGPGTRLLVL.

This clonotype appeared many times. The chain joins TRBV18 to TRBJ1-6; D is unresolved. V lost 2 bases, J lost 8 bases, and 10 bases lay in between. This CDR3 is built from 14 residues. Germline V lookup: CDR1 KGHSH, CDR2 LQKENI. Written as DNA, the CDR3 is TGTGCCAGCTCACCAGTCAAAACCGATTCACCCCTCCACTTT. Its translation is CASSPVKTDSPLHF.

Points on this clonotype: The conserved final phenylalanine or tryptophan is absent from the CDR3, which likely points to a read error. The chain couples TRBV23-1 to TRBJ1-1, with TRBD1 as a possible D gene (6 bases). TRBV23-1 is flagged as an ORF with uncertain function. V lost 8 bases and J 1 base, leaving 14 bases between the germline ends. This CDR3 spans 14 amino acids. The CDR3 nucleotides read TGCGCCAGCCGCACGGGACACCAGAACACTGAAGCTTTCTCT. The encoded protein is CASRTGHQNTEAFS.

This clonotype was seen at least ten times. V usage is TRBV10-3 and J usage is TRBJ1-2; the D gene is possibly TRBD1 (6 bases). V lost 6 bases, J lost 2 bases, and 19 bases lay in between. The CDR3 sequence is 16 residues long. Germline V gene lookup returns CDR1 ENHRY and CDR2 SYGVKD. CDR3 amino acids: CAISSRTENYNYGYTF. The CDR3 nucleotides are TGTGCCATCAGCTCCAGGACAGAGAACTACAACTATGGCTACACCTTC.

This clonotype was detected only a few times. The chain is built from TRBV2 and TRBJ2-7, with 7 bases that match TRBD2. The CDR3 runs 15 residues. V shed 6 bases, J shed 5 bases, and the junction held 13 bases outside the gene matches. Germline V gene data show CDR1 as SNHLY and CDR2 as FYNNEI. The CDR3 sequence: CASRYNSGFKDEQYF. CDR3 bases: TGTGCCAGCAGGTACAATAGCGGGTTTAAGGACGAGCAGTACTTC.

This clonotype occurred many times. The chain recombines TRBV6-1 with TRBJ1-1; 9 positions agree with TRBD1. The CDR3 totals 12 residues. Looked up from germline, CDR1 is MNHNS and CDR2 is SASEGT. V shed 7 bases, J shed 6 bases, and the junction held 3 bases outside the gene matches. In DNA form, the CDR3 reads TGTGCCAGCACTGGGACAGGGTCTGAAGCTTTCTTT. Amino acid sequence: CASTGTGSEAFF.

This chain links TRBV11-2 with TRBJ2-5; 7 bases agree with TRBD2. Germline V gives CDR1 SGHAT, CDR2 FQNNGV. There are 16 residues in the CDR3. J lost 5 bases, V lost 1 base, and 10 bases had no gene match. CDR3: CASSLVAGVSRETQYF. The DNA of the CDR3 is TGTGCCAGCAGCTTAGTGGCGGGAGTCAGTAGGGAGACCCAGTACTTC.

This chain links TRBV2 with TRBJ2-6; 12 bases line up with TRBD1. Per germline, CDR1 SNHLY and CDR2 FYNNEI. The CDR3 covers 18 residues. J was trimmed by 4 bases and V by 4 bases; bases with no gene match: 8. This CDR3 is CASSAVGQGASGANVLTF. The CDR3 DNA sequence: TGTGCCAGCAGTGCAGTGGGACAGGGGGCTTCCGGGGCCAACGTCCTGACTTTC. Drawing the rest from reference TRBV2 and TRBJ2-6, the complete variable domain is EPEVTQTPSHQVTQMGQEVILRCVPISNHLYFYWYRQILGQKVEFLVSFYNNEISEKSEIFDDQFSVERPDGSNFTLKIRSTKLEDSAMYFCASSAVGQGASGANVLTFGAGSRLTVL.

This clonotype was counted between two and nine times. The chain has TRBV6-5 and TRBJ1-6; possible D gene TRBD1, 5 bases. V was cut by 4 bases and J by 7 bases, with 14 bases left in between. This CDR3 has 15 residues. Germline CDR1 is MNHEY and CDR2 is SVGAGI. The chain's CDR3 is CASSSTDNLNSPLHF. The CDR3 region has the DNA TGTGCCAGCAGTTCGACAGACAACCTAAATTCACCCCTCCACTTT.